These T cell receptor beta chains were read from a single sample in a study of T cell responses to AZD1222 COVID-19 vaccine. Generated by immunoSEQ multiplex PCR, the TCRdb table keeps only in-frame clones and is missing some. This sample has hundreds of thousands of clones, with under 95% found just once. The sequencing used peripheral blood, collected on day 0 of MenACWY control vaccination. The receptors were sampled from an adult in good health. Each CDR3 is given with its conserved first and last residue. The D gene is left open where the match is weak. Only some rows state a clone size, as once, few, many or a class for expanded clones.

d_call j_call clone_size v_call cdr3_nt cdr3_aa
. TRBJ2-1 . TRBV6-6 TGTGCCAGCAGTTACTCCTACAATGAGCAGTTCTTC CASSYSYNEQFF
. TRBJ2-7 . TRBV5-4 TGTGCCAGCAGCACCGGACAGAGGCGAGGCTACGAGCAGTACTTC CASSTGQRRGYEQYF
. TRBJ2-3 . TRBV7-2 TGTGCCAGCAGCCACCCGCCCAGGGGTCTCGGTTCCGATACGCAGTATTTT CASSHPPRGLGSDTQYF
TRBD1 TRBJ1-1 once TRBV18 TGTGCCAGCTCCCCGGACAGGGGGCGCCTTCAGAACACTGAAGCTTTCTTT CASSPDRGRLQNTEAFF
TRBD1 TRBJ1-1 once TRBV7-9 TGTGCCAGCAGCTGGACAGGGGTAGACACTGAAGCTTTCTTT CASSWTGVDTEAFF
. TRBJ1-1 . TRBV29-1 TGCAGCGTCGCACGCTCGAACACTGAAGCTTTCTTT CSVARSNTEAFF
. TRBJ2-2 . TRBV4-1 TGCGCCAGCAGCCAATTCGGTGGGCGGGGCGCGAACACCGGGGAGCTGTTTTTT CASSQFGGRGANTGELFF
. TRBJ1-5 . TRBV30 TGTGCCTGGAATACGGCCCTTTCACAGCCCCAGCATTTT CAWNTALSQPQHF
. TRBJ1-2 . TRBV18 TGTGCCAGCTCACGCCCGGGGACCCGCTATGGCTACACCTTC CASSRPGTRYGYTF
TRBD1 TRBJ1-6 . TRBV5-1 TGCGCCAGCAGTCTTGGACAGGAGACACCCCTCCACTTT CASSLGQETPLHF
. TRBJ1-5 . TRBV7-9 TGTGCCAGCAGCTTCGCGGGGGGAGGCCAGCCCCAGCATTTT CASSFAGGGQPQHF
TRBD2 TRBJ2-3 . TRBV6-2/TRBV6-3 TGTGCCAGCAGTAAGGGACTAGCGGGTAACACAGATACGCAGTATTTT CASSKGLAGNTDTQYF
. TRBJ1-6 . TRBV15 TGTGCCACCAGCAAGAGCTCCTATAATTCACCCCTCCACTTT CATSKSSYNSPLHF
. TRBJ1-5 . TRBV6-5 TGTGCCAGCAGTTATACAGGGACGAACCAGCCCCAGCATTTT CASSYTGTNQPQHF